Sequencing of this TCR beta chain was carried out in a study of regulatory T cells. Overall study results and limits: Hydrophobic residues at CDR3 positions 6 and 7 were enriched in conventional CD4+ T cells of CD3G-deficient patients.

Turning to this clone: The antigen remains undetermined.

Primers: 52 TRBV forward and 13 TRBJ reverse. Sequencing used immunoSEQ multiplex PCR; TCRdb keeps in-frame clones, though not all of them. The sample has about 23,000 clones, nearly 90% seen once. The sample was conventional CD4+ T cells sorted from blood. This sequence originates from a child aged 5-17 years with CD3G deficiency.

The CDR3 DNA sequence: TGTGCCAGCAGCGTCGGGCGAGGAAACACCATATATTTT. It codes for CASSVGRGNTIYF. The chain recombines TRBV11-2 with TRBJ1-3; no reliable D call. From germline, CDR1 is SGHAT and CDR2 FQNNGV. The CDR3 is 13 amino acids. With 5 bases removed from V and 4 bases from J, the gap between germline ends came to 9 bases.